The source of this T cell receptor (beta chain) is a study of blood T cells in healthy people across ages. Study results and caveats: CMV status of donors was not determined, possibly confounding expanded clonotype changes.

The length of the CDR3 is 15 residues. V shed 5 bases and J 4 bases; nucleotides not matched to a gene: 10. Germline CDR1 SEHNR, CDR2 FQNEAQ (reference sequence). Combining a sample-barcoded 5' primer with a J-beta primer mix, a second PCR ran for 7 to 11 cycles. Each CDR3 protein gets one entry after TCRdb re-called the 5' RACE reads with MiXCR. Of some 800,000 distinct CDR3 sequences listed, 40% to 50% were seen once; the top ten hold roughly a fifth. Note on this clonotype: No antigen is known for it.

This sequence joins TRBV7-9 and TRBJ2-5, with TRBD2 matching 7 bases. The source material was blood. The clonotype originates from a man in his sixties in good health. CDR3 region: CASSGGRGSRETQYF. The CDR3 DNA reads as TGTGCCAGCAGCGGGGGGAGGGGATCGAGAGAGACCCAGTACTTC.